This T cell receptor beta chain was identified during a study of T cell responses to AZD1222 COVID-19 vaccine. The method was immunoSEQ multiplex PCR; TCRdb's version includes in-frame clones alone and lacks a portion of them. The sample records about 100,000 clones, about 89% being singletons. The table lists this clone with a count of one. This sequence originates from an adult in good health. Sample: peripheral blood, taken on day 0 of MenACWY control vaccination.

CDR3: CASTIIPQDTGELFF. The CDR3 bases are TGCGCCAGCACCATAATCCCGCAAGACACCGGGGAGCTGTTTTTT. The chain uses TRBV5-1 and TRBJ2-2; D gene ambiguous. CDR3 length equals 15 residues. Germline values: CDR1 SGHRS, CDR2 YFSETQ. The V end was cut by 6 bases, the J end by 3 bases, with 15 bases between.